This TCR beta chain originates from a study of shared clonotypes between healthy human individuals (TCRdb year 2020). In terms of the full investigation: The cohort comprised a couple of women and three men aged 18 to 49 years. For each donor, CD4 naive and CD4 memory were each given three plates, CD8 naive was given two plates, and CD8 memory was given one plate. Blood TCR repertoires of about 5 healthy adults were deeply sequenced to estimate repertoire size and the extent of clonotype sharing between individuals. Libraries were prepared and TCR repertoires were sequenced by different laboratories using diverse techniques, in order to increase sequencing depth and limit assay-specific biases. Each donor's leukapheresis produced roughly between roughly 0.94 and 9.5 billion PBMCs. Results the study describes overall, beyond this receptor: Higher generation probabilities were observed for clonotypes shared by all four sorted-subset donors than for non-shared clonotypes. The small number of donors limited the genetic and exposure-history diversity represented. Even with the large sequencing depth, rarefaction of the sorted-subset datasets indicated that sequencing was incomplete. Estimated clonotype richness was generally larger for naive than for memory subsets. Only blood was sampled, and tissue TCR repertoires likely differ from those in blood. Approximately 5% of naive CD4, around 4% of naive CD8, approximately 2% of memory CD4, and less than 0.45% of memory CD8 clonotypes were shared across a few donors. Pairwise subsampling led to the expectation that sequencing depth would affect the degree of clonotype sharing among donors.

Healthy HIV-negative adults with no recently reported acute infections or vaccinations were included as donors. Only Caucasian adults living in Nashville, Tennessee, USA were represented among the donors. CD4+ T cells were enriched by magnetic negative selection, after which naive cells were positively selected on CD45RA and the negative fraction was taken as the memory subset. Blood was collected by leukapheresis, and PBMCs were isolated by Ficoll-Histopaque density gradient centrifugation and then cryopreserved in liquid nitrogen vapor phase. Analytical flow cytometry was used to check the purity and quantity of each magnetically sorted T cell population. From each sorted fraction, genomic DNA was isolated and quantified by UV absorbance on a Nanodrop 2000c. Using the deep immunoSEQ assay, multiplex PCR amplified TCR CDR3 regions from genomic DNA. Extracted genomic DNA from each cell subset was spread evenly across all wells of several immunoSEQ 96-well plates, with each plate serving as a replicate. For sorted subsets, each replicate PCR was loaded with about 200 ng genomic DNA, equivalent to 30,000 to 35,000 T cell genomes. Purified libraries were quantified with a Qubit 3.0 fluorometer, sized on a Bioanalyzer 2100, and re-quantified with the KAPA Library Quantification kit. Each immunoSEQ 96-well plate was sequenced on its own single-read 150-cycle Illumina NextSeq 550 flow cell. On the authors' methods: Because only junctional sequences without quality scores were contained in the immunoSEQ output, filtering matching that applied to full-length reads could not be performed. To assign V/J genes and CDR3, sequences were annotated against IMGT germline references using PyIR, a Python wrapper for IgBLAST v1.9. Reads were filtered out if the reads had weak V/J assignments (E-value above 1e-6), no CDR3, stop codons, out-of-frame junctions, or ambiguous translated residues. V3J clonotypes were defined by identical inferred V gene, J gene, and CDR3 amino acid sequence. To compute the percentage overlap between repertoires, the number of shared unique clonotypes was divided by the size of the smaller repertoire. Repertoire richness was assessed with RTK rarefaction, the Chao1 estimator, and Recon v2.1 estimates of unobserved clonotypes. OLGA was used to compute generation probabilities for all TCRbeta clonotypes that the gDNA method yielded from a handful of donors. TCRdb's version of the immuneACCESS table is confined to in-frame rearrangements and falls short of the full clone set. An unresolved V gene accounts for under half of the shortfall where checked; the remainder is of unknown origin. That table gives V, J and clone size, and the DNA gave D and trimming. Counted in this sample were 2 million to 2.5 million clones; around 95% of them appeared once. The ten largest clones capture approximately 0.13% of the sample.

As to this clone: What antigen it recognizes has not been identified. Base qualities are missing; no much larger clone stands one base away.

CDR1 SGHRS and CDR2 YFSETQ were looked up in the germline V gene. Trimming leaves V shorter by 3 bases and J shorter by 8 bases, with the junction holding 11 bases beyond the gene matches. CDR3 length: 15 amino acids, cysteine to phenylalanine. Here the CDR3 DNA is all that survives: 45 bases in frame from base 1. This sequence uses TRBV5-1 and TRBJ1-1; a stretch of 9 junction bases matches TRBD1. What was sequenced was naive CD4+ T cells sorted from blood. Explained via the paper, the cell subset or site label denotes: CD45RA+ positively selected. The sequence was obtained from a man aged 18 to 35 in good health. The CDR3 reads as follows: CASSSMTGGVGEAFF. DNA sequence: TGCGCCAGCAGCTCAATGACAGGGGGAGTAGGGGAAGCTTTCTTT.